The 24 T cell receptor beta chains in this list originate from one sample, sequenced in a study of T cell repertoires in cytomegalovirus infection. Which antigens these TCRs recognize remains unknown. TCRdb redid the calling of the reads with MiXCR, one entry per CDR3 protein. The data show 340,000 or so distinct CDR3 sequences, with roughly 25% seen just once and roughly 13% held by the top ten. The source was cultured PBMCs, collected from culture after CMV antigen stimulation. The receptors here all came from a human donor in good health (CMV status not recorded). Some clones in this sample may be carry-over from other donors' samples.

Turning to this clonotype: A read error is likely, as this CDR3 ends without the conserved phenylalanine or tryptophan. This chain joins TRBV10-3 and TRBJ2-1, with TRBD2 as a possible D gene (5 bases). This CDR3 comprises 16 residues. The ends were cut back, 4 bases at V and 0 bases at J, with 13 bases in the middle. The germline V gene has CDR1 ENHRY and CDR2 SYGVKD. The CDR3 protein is CAISAWAGSSYNEQFS. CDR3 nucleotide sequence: TGTGCCATCAGTGCTTGGGCGGGTAGCTCCTACAATGAGCAGTTCTCC.

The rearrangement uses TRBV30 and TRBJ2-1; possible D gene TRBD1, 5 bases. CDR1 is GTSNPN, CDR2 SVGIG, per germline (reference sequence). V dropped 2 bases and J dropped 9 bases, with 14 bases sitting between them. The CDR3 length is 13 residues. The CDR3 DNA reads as TGTGCCTGGAGTCCAAACCTGGACACTGAGCAGTTCTTC. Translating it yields CAWSPNLDTEQFF.

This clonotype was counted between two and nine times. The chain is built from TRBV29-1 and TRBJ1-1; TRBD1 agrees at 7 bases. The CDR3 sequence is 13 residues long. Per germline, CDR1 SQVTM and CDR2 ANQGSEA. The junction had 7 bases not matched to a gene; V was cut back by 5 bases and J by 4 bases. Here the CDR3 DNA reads TGCAGCGTTCGAAAGTCAGGGGGCACTGAAGCTTTCTTT. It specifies CSVRKSGGTEAFF.

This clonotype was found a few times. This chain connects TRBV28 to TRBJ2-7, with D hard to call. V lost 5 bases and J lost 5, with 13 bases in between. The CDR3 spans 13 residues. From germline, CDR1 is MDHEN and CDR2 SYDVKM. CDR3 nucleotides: TGTGCCAGCAGTCTTCAAGTCCCCAACGAGCAGTACTTC. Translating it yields CASSLQVPNEQYF.

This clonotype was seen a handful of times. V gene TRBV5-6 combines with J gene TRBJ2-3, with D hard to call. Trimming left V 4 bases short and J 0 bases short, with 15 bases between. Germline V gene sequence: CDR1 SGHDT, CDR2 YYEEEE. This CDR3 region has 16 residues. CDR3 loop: CASSRPWTTSTDTQYF. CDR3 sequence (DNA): TGTGCCAGCAGCAGGCCTTGGACGACTAGCACAGATACGCAGTATTTT. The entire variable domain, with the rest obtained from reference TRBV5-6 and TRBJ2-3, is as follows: DAGVTQSPTHLIKTRGQQVTLRCSPKSGHDTVSWYQQALGQGPQFIFQYYEEEERQRGNFPDRFSGHQFPNYSSELNVNALLLGDSALYLCASSRPWTTSTDTQYFGPGTRLTVL.

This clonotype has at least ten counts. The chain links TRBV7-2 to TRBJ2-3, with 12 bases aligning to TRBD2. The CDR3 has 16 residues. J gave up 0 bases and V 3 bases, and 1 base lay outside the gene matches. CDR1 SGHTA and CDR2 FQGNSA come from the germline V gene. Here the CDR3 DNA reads TGTGCCAGCAGCTTCGGGACTAGCGGGAGCACAGATACGCAGTATTTT. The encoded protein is CASSFGTSGSTDTQYF.

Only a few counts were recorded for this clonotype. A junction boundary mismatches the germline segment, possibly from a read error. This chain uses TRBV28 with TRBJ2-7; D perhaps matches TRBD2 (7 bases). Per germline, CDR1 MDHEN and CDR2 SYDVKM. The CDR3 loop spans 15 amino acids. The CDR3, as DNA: TGTGCCAGCAGTTCCCCAGCGGGACACTCCAACGAGCAGTACTTC. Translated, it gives CASSSPAGHSNEQYF.

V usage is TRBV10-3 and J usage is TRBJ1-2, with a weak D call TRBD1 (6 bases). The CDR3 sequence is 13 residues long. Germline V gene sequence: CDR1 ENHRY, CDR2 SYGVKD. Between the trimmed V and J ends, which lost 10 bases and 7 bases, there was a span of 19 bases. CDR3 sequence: CATRDIRASGYTF. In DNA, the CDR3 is TGTGCCACACGGGACATCCGGGCCTCTGGCTACACCTTC.

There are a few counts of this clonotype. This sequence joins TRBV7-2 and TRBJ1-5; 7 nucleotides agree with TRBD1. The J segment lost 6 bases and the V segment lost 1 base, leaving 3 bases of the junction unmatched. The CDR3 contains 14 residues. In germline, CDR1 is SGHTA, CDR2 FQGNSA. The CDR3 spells CASSLGGGPQPQHF. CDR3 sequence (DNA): TGTGCCAGCAGCTTAGGAGGGGGCCCTCAGCCCCAGCATTTT.

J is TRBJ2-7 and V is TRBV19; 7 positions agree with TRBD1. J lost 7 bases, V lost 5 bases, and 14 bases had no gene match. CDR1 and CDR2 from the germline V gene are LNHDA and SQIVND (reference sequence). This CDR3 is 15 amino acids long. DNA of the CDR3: TGTGCCAGTAGTCCGATGGACAGGCCGGATCGGGAGCAGTACTTC. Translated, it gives CASSPMDRPDREQYF.

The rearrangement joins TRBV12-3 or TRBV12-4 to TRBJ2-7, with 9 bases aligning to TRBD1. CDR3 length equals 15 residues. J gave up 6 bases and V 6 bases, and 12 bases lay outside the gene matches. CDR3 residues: CASRPRQGVFSEQYF. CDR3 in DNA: TGTGCCAGCAGGCCAAGACAGGGGGTATTTTCCGAGCAGTACTTC.

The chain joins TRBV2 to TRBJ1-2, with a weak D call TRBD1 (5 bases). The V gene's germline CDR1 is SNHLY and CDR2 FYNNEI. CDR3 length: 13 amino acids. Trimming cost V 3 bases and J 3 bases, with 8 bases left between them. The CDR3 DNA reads TGTGCCAGCAGTGAGACAGCCTACTATGGCTACACCTTC. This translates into CASSETAYYGYTF.

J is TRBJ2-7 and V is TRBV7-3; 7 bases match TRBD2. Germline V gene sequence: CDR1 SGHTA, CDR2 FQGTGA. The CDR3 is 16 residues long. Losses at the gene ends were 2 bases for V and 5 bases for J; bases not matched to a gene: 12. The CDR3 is CASSLGGSLGPDEQYF. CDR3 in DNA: TGTGCCAGCAGCTTAGGCGGGAGTCTGGGTCCCGACGAGCAGTACTTC.

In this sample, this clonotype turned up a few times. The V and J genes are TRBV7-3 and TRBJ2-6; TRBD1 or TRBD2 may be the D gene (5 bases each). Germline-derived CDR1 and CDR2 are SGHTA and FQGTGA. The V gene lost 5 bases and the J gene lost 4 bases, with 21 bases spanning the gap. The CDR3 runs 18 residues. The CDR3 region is CASSVNARGATGANVLTF. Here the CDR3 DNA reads TGTGCCAGCAGCGTAAACGCCCGGGGCGCGACCGGGGCCAACGTCCTGACTTTC.

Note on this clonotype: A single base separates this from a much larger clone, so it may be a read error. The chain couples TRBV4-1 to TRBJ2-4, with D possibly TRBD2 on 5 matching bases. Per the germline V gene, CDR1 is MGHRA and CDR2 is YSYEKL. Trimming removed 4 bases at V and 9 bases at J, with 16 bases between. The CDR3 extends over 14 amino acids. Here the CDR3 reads CASSPTTGNGIQYF. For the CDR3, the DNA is TGCGCCAGCAGCCCAACGACGGGGAATGGCATTCAGTACTTC.

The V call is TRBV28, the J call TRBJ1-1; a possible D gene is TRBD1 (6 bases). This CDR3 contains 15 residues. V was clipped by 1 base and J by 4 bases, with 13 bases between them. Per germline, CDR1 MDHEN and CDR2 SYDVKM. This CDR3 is CASSLYEQGPTEAFF. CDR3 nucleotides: TGTGCCAGCAGTTTATACGAACAGGGTCCCACTGAAGCTTTCTTT.

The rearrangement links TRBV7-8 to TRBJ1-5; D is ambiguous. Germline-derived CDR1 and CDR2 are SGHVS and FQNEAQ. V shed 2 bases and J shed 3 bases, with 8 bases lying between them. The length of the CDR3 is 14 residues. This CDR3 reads CASSLRPLNQPQHF. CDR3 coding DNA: TGTGCCAGCAGCTTAAGACCGCTCAATCAGCCCCAGCATTTT.

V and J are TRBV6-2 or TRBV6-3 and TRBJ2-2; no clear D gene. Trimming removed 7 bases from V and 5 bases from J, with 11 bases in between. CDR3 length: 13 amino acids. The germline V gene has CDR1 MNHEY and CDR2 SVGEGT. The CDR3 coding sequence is TGTGCCAGCACTCAAAGGTGGACCGGGGAGCTGTTTTTT. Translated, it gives CASTQRWTGELFF.

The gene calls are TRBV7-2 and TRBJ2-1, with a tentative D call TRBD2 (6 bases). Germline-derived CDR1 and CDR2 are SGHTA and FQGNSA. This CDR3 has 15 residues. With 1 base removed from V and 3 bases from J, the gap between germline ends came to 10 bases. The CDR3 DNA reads TGTGCCAGCAGCTTAGTAACGGGAGTCTACAATGAGCAGTTCTTC. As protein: CASSLVTGVYNEQFF.

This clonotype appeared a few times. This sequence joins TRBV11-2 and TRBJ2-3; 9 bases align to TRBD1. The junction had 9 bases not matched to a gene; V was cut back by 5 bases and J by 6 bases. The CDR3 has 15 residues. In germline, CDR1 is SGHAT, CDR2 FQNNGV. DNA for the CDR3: TGTGCCAGCAGCCCGGGGGACAGGGTATCCGATACGCAGTATTTT. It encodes CASSPGDRVSDTQYF.

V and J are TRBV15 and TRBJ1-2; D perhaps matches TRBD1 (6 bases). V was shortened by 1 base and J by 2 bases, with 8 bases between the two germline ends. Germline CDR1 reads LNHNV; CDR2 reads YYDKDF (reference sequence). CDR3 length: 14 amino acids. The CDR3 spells CATSRGGANYGYTF. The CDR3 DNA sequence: TGTGCCACCAGCAGAGGGGGGGCCAACTATGGCTACACCTTC.

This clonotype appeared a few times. The CDR3 DNA sequence: TGTGCCAGCAGCTTAGTTGTCAGACAGACATACGGACACACCGGGGAGCTGTTTTTT. This encodes CASSLVVRQTYGHTGELFF. The gene calls are TRBV7-3 and TRBJ2-2, with D possibly matching TRBD1 (5 bases). Per germline, CDR1 SGHTA and CDR2 FQGTGA. CDR3 length: 19 amino acids. The V end was cut by 2 bases, the J end by 3 bases, with 22 bases between.

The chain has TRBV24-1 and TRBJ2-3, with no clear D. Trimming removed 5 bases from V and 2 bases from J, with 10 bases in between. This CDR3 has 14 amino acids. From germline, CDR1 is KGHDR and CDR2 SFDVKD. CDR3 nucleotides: TGTGCCACCAGTGGAGGCCTCAACACAGATACGCAGTATTTT. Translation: CATSGGLNTDTQYF.

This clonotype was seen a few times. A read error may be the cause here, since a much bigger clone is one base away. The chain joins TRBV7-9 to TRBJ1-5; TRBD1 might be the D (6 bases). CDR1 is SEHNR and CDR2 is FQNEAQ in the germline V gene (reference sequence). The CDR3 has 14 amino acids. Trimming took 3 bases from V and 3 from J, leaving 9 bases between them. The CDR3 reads CASSLAGDNQPQHF. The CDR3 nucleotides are TGTGCCAGCAGCTTGGCAGGGGACAATCAGCCCCAGCATTTT.